One and the same sample provided the 7 T cell receptor beta chains below, sequenced in a study of neurological immune-mediated disorders. TCRdb used MiXCR to reprocess the 5' RACE reads, holding one entry per CDR3 protein. The sample gives 45,000 or so distinct CDR3 sequences, 20% to 25% of which show up once; about 4.5% is in the top ten. Time point specified: technical triplicate 3. Sequences were obtained from PBMCs. The receptors originated from a man in his sixties with HTLV-1-associated myelopathy (HAM/TSP).

V usage is TRBV19 and J usage is TRBJ2-7; tentatively, D is TRBD2 (5 bases). The CDR3 loop spans 14 amino acids. Germline values: CDR1 LNHDA, CDR2 SQIVND (reference sequence). V lost 6 bases and J lost 4, with 16 bases in between. CDR3 loop: CASSVKLDLYEQYF. In DNA form, the CDR3 reads TGTGCCAGTAGCGTTAAACTAGACCTATACGAGCAGTACTTC.

This clonotype was counted at least ten times. The chain uses TRBV14 and TRBJ2-3; 7 bases fit TRBD2. V shed 1 base, J shed 3 bases, and the junction held 4 bases outside the gene matches. The V gene's germline CDR1 is SGHDN and CDR2 FVKESK. The CDR3 length is 15 residues. The CDR3 region has the DNA TGTGCCAGCAGCCAAGTCCTAGCGGCTACAGATACGCAGTATTTT. Its protein is CASSQVLAATDTQYF.

This clonotype has ten or more counts. V and J are TRBV20-1 and TRBJ2-6, with D hard to call. The V gene's germline CDR1 is DFQATT and CDR2 SNEGSKA (reference sequence). The CDR3 spans 17 residues. The germline V and J ends were trimmed by 1 base and 0 bases, with 13 bases remaining between them. Here the CDR3 reads CSARGPQGLSGANVLTF. DNA for the CDR3: TGCAGTGCTAGAGGGCCCCAAGGTCTCTCTGGGGCCAACGTCCTGACTTTC.

Ten or more counts support this clonotype. The chain links TRBV7-9 to TRBJ1-1; D may be TRBD1 (6 bases). Trimming took off 5 bases at V and 1 base at J, with 20 bases between the two ends. Germline V gives CDR1 SEHNR, CDR2 FQNEAQ (reference sequence). CDR3 size: 17 residues. Written as DNA, the CDR3 is TGTGCCAGCAGCGGGGAATGGGGGGCGAAAACGAACACTGAAGCTTTCTTT. Amino acids: CASSGEWGAKTNTEAFF.

The V gene is TRBV29-1, the J gene TRBJ1-2; D not resolved. This CDR3 comprises 13 residues. Germline loops: CDR1 SQVTM, CDR2 ANQGSEA. V shed 0 bases and J shed 7 bases, with 12 bases lying between them. Written as DNA, the CDR3 is TGCAGCGTTGAAGAAGTAGCCGCCAGTGGCTACACCTTC. As protein: CSVEEVAASGYTF.

Many counts were recorded for this clonotype. The chain is built from TRBV20-1 and TRBJ2-5; TRBD2 aligns across 8 bases. The CDR3 sequence is 16 residues long. Germline trimming cut 0 bases from V and 5 bases from J; bases unmatched to any gene: 11. Germline V gives CDR1 DFQATT, CDR2 SNEGSKA (reference sequence). The CDR3 sequence: CSAREGLAGLGETQYF. Written as DNA, the CDR3 is TGCAGTGCTAGAGAGGGCCTAGCGGGCCTGGGGGAGACCCAGTACTTC.

CDR3 in amino acids: CASSLTRTETQYF. The DNA of the CDR3 is TGTGCCAGCAGTTTGACCCGCACGGAGACCCAGTACTTC. The rearrangement joins TRBV12-3 or TRBV12-4 to TRBJ2-5; D gene ambiguous. V shed 3 bases and J shed 5 bases, with 10 bases lying between them. The length of the CDR3 is 13 residues.